This T cell receptor beta chain derives from a study of T cell responses to AZD1222 COVID-19 vaccine. Overall study: Both about-4-week and about-12-week second-dose recipients were combined.

CDR3 length: 16 residues. Germline-derived CDR1 and CDR2 are LGHNA and YSLEER. The V and J ends lost 1 base and 3 bases respectively, with 15 bases between them. Findings and caveats of the study: Most donors were white British and more were female, and clonal diversity was possibly underestimated.

The method was immunoSEQ multiplex PCR; TCRdb's version includes in-frame clones alone and lacks a portion of them. The sample has more than 250,000 clones; approximately 93% are singletons. Worth noting for this clone: The antigen remains undetermined.

The chain employs TRBV4-3 and TRBJ1-2; D perhaps matches TRBD1 (5 bases). This clonotype was obtained from an adult in good health. The sequencing here drew on peripheral blood, taken on day 0 of AZD1222 vaccination. The DNA for the CDR3 is TGCGCCAGCAGCCAAGTGGGAGAAAGACAGTACTATGGCTACACCTTC. This sequence encodes CASSQVGERQYYGYTF.